A single sample gave rise to the 7 T cell receptor beta chains below, sequenced in a study of blood T cell repertoires in COVID-19. The assay was immunoSEQ multiplex PCR, and TCRdb's table has in-frame clones only and misses some. The sample holds around 300,000 clones, nearly 90% seen once. The sequenced material came from PBMCs or T cells enriched from blood (not recorded which). These receptors were collected from a woman aged 55-75 years who had recovered from COVID-19.

This clone was counted a single time. This rearrangement joins TRBV6-5 to TRBJ2-6; 7 nucleotides align to TRBD1. V lost 7 bases, J lost 2 bases, and 5 bases stayed unmatched. From germline, CDR1 is MNHEY and CDR2 SVGAGI. This CDR3 contains 15 residues. CDR3 sequence (DNA): TGTGCCAGCAACAGAGACAGGGCTGGGGCCAACGTCCTGACTTTC. This sequence encodes CASNRDRAGANVLTF.

The chain couples TRBV5-1 to TRBJ1-1; a weak D match, TRBD1 (6 bases). The germline V gene has CDR1 SGHRS and CDR2 YFSETQ. Deletions cut 6 bases from V and 2 bases from J, with 20 bases between. CDR3 size: 16 residues. The CDR3: CASTGLYSGTNTEAFF. The CDR3 region has the DNA TGCGCCAGCACGGGTCTGTACTCCGGGACAAACACTGAAGCTTTCTTT. Combining the CDR3 with reference TRBV5-1 and TRBJ1-1 gives the whole variable domain KAGVTQTPRYLIKTRGQQVTLSCSPISGHRSVSWYQQTPGQGLQFLFEYFSETQRNKGNFPGRFSGRQFSNSRSEMNVSTLELGDSALYLCASTGLYSGTNTEAFFGQGTRLTVV.

The chain couples TRBV18 to TRBJ2-7; no clear D. V lost 0 bases to trimming and J lost 3 bases, with 6 bases between them. The germline gives CDR1 KGHSH, CDR2 LQKENI. The CDR3 consists of 13 residues. Here the CDR3 DNA reads TGTGCCAGCTCACCACCGAGTTTCTACGAGCAGTACTTC. Translation: CASSPPSFYEQYF.

The gene calls are TRBV9 and TRBJ2-5, with TRBD2 identical over 9 bases. The ends lost 0 bases at V and 0 bases at J; junction bases unmatched: 9. Germline lookup yields CDR1 SGDLS and CDR2 YYNGEE. The CDR3 is 18 amino acids. The CDR3 nucleotides read TGTGCCAGCAGCGTAGGGGTTATGACTAGCGGACACCAAGAGACCCAGTACTTC. It translates to CASSVGVMTSGHQETQYF.

This clone was seen more than once but under ten times. This CDR3 is also generated by other DNA sequences in the sample. J is TRBJ2-3 and V is TRBV6-4, with 9 positions matching TRBD2. The CDR3 is 16 amino acids. With 0 bases clipped from V and 3 bases from J, the junction kept 4 bases outside the gene matches. Looked up from germline, CDR1 is MRHNA and CDR2 is SNTAGT. CDR3 nucleotide sequence: TGTGCCAGCAGTGACTCGGCGGGAGGGCCGACAGATACGCAGTATTTT. Its translation: CASSDSAGGPTDTQYF.

This chain uses TRBV29-1 with TRBJ2-5; 11 bases line up with TRBD2. CDR1 and CDR2 (germline): SQVTM, ANQGSEA. CDR3 length equals 12 residues. The V segment lost 8 bases and the J segment 4 bases; nucleotides outside the gene matches: 3. This CDR3 is CSSGTSGETQYF. Written as DNA, the CDR3 is TGCAGCTCCGGGACTAGCGGAGAGACCCAGTACTTC. The complete variable domain, with remaining parts taken from reference TRBV29-1 and TRBJ2-5, reads SAVISQKPSRDICQRGTSLTIQCQVDSQVTMMFWYRQQPGQSLTLIATANQGSEATYESGFVIDKFPISRPNLTFSTLTVSNMSPEDSSIYLCSSGTSGETQYFGPGTRLLVL.

The genes are TRBV5-8 and TRBJ1-4; TRBD1 agrees at 7 bases. Trimming took 5 bases from V and 3 from J; bases not matched to a gene: 10. The CDR3 is made up of 16 amino acids. Per germline, CDR1 SGHTS and CDR2 YDEGEE. CDR3 sequence: CASSTHRGRSNEKLFF. The DNA for the CDR3 is TGTGCCAGCAGTACCCACAGGGGCCGGTCTAATGAAAAACTGTTTTTT.